The 26 T cell receptor beta chains given below trace back to one sample, sequenced in a study of T cell changes during pregnancy in multiple sclerosis (dated 2019 in TCRdb). Library preparation was by the immunoSEQ multiplex PCR assay. The clones in this table, taken by TCRdb from immuneACCESS, are in-frame only. Not every clone is retained; where verified, under half of the shortfall comes from an unresolved V gene, and the cause of the rest is unknown. The sample records tens of thousands of clones, around 92% of which are singletons. About 0.15% of the sample is taken by the ten largest. The sequencing here drew on CD4+ T cells from peripheral blood mononuclear cells, taken after pregnancy. The receptors originated from a female donor in good health, enrolled as a control in a pregnancy study.

This sequence joins TRBV28 and TRBJ1-2; D might be TRBD1 (5 bases). V shed 0 bases and J shed 0 bases, with 8 bases lying between them. CDR3 length: 15 residues. CDR1 is MDHEN and CDR2 is SYDVKM in the germline V gene. DNA for the CDR3: TGTGCCAGCAGTTTATGGGGGGGAGCTAACTATGGCTACACCTTC. Translation gives CASSLWGGANYGYTF.

This chain connects TRBV7-8 to TRBJ2-7, with D unclear. The ends were cut back, 1 base at V and 3 bases at J, with 7 bases in the middle. This CDR3 has 13 amino acids. Germline CDR1 SGHVS, CDR2 FQNEAQ. DNA for the CDR3: TGTGCCAGCAGCTTAGGGCCCTTCTACGAGCAGTACTTC. Its translation: CASSLGPFYEQYF.

V usage is TRBV4-1 and J usage is TRBJ2-5; 7 bases agree with TRBD2. The V segment lost 5 bases and the J segment 4 bases; nucleotides outside the gene matches: 4. CDR1 and CDR2 (germline): MGHRA, YSYEKL. This CDR3 comprises 13 residues. Here the CDR3 reads CASSTGLVETQYF. The CDR3 region has the DNA TGCGCCAGCAGCACTGGACTAGTAGAGACCCAGTACTTC.

The DNA for the CDR3 is TGTGCCAGCGAACCGAGGCTAGCGGGGGGAAAGGGGGAGCTGTTTTTT. This encodes CASEPRLAGGKGELFF. V and J are TRBV4-2 and TRBJ2-2; 11 bases are shared with TRBD2. Germline values: CDR1 LGHNA, CDR2 YNFKEQ. CDR3 length: 16 residues. Germline trimming cut 8 bases from V and 8 bases from J; bases unmatched to any gene: 13.

The V gene is TRBV6-6, the J gene TRBJ2-7; D may be TRBD1 (6 bases). The CDR3 loop spans 13 amino acids. Germline loops: CDR1 MNHNY, CDR2 SVGAGI (reference sequence). V shed 7 bases and J shed 2 bases, with 12 bases lying between them. CDR3 DNA sequence: TGTGCCAGCACCCAGACAGGAACCTACGAGCAGTACTTC. Its protein is CASTQTGTYEQYF.

The CDR3 bases are TGTGCCAGCAGTTTAGAACGGGACAGGGTTTCACCCCTCCACTTT. Translating it yields CASSLERDRVSPLHF. This chain uses TRBV27 with TRBJ1-6; 9 positions agree with TRBD1. J gave up 9 bases and V 2 bases, and 5 bases lay outside the gene matches. In germline, CDR1 is MNHEY, CDR2 SMNVEV (reference sequence). The CDR3 consists of 15 residues.

CDR3 in DNA: TGTGCCAGCAGCTTAGGCGGGACAGCGAACACTGAAGCTTTCTTT. It encodes CASSLGGTANTEAFF. V and J are TRBV7-2 and TRBJ1-1, with 7 bases matching TRBD1. The germline V gene has CDR1 SGHTA and CDR2 FQGNSA. The CDR3 extends over 15 amino acids. V trimming: 1 base; J trimming: 1 base; junction bases outside the gene matches: 3.

Comments on this clone: At one boundary the junction diverges from the germline segment, which might be a read error. This chain uses TRBV7-7 with TRBJ2-1; perhaps TRBD1 as D (6 bases). The CDR3 consists of 14 residues. Germline V lookup: CDR1 SSHAT, CDR2 FNYEAQ (reference sequence). The CDR3 here is CASSLARGSNEQFF. The CDR3 DNA is TGTGCTAGCAGCTTAGCCAGGGGAAGCAATGAGCAGTTCTTC. Combining the CDR3 with reference TRBV7-7 and TRBJ2-1 gives the whole variable domain GAGVSQSPRYKVTKRGQDVTLRCDPISSHATLYWYQQALGQGPEFLTYFNYEAQPDKSGLPSDRFSAERPEGSISTLTIQRTEQRDSAMYRCASSLARGSNEQFFGPGTRLTVL.

CDR3 bases: TGTGCCAGCAGCCCAGGGACAGGGTTTTCTTCACCCCTCCACTTT. Its protein is CASSPGTGFSSPLHF. The chain has TRBV7-8 and TRBJ1-6, with TRBD1 matching over 9 bases. The CDR3 loop spans 15 amino acids. J was trimmed by 9 bases and V by 5 bases; bases with no gene match: 8. Germline-derived CDR1 and CDR2 are SGHVS and FQNEAQ.

The chain couples TRBV2 to TRBJ1-5; maybe TRBD1 (5 bases). This CDR3 has 15 residues. Trimming removed 1 base from V and 5 bases from J, with 12 bases in between. Germline CDR1 reads SNHLY; CDR2 reads FYNNEI. The CDR3 region has the DNA TGTGCCAGCAGTGAAGTCCAGGGCCGCCATCAGCCCCAGCATTTT. It translates to CASSEVQGRHQPQHF. Complete variable domain (other parts from reference TRBV2 and TRBJ1-5): EPEVTQTPSHQVTQMGQEVILRCVPISNHLYFYWYRQILGQKVEFLVSFYNNEISEKSEIFDDQFSVERPDGSNFTLKIRSTKLEDSAMYFCASSEVQGRHQPQHFGDGTRLSIL.

The chain is built from TRBV6-5 and TRBJ2-5; the match to TRBD1 covers 8 bases. V shed 2 bases, J shed 5 bases, and the junction held 4 bases outside the gene matches. Germline values: CDR1 MNHEY, CDR2 SVGAGI. There are 14 residues in the CDR3. The CDR3: CASSYIDRGETQYF. The CDR3 DNA sequence: TGTGCCAGCAGTTACATTGACAGGGGCGAGACCCAGTACTTC.

The gene calls are TRBV6-4 and TRBJ1-1, with a possible D match to TRBD1 (5 bases). The germline V gene encodes CDR1 MRHNA and CDR2 SNTAGT. V shed 5 bases and J shed 1 base, with 8 bases lying between them. This CDR3 contains 13 residues. The CDR3 nucleotides read TGTGCCAGCAGTTTCGACAGGAACACTGAAGCTTTCTTT. It yields the protein CASSFDRNTEAFF.

This rearrangement joins TRBV5-1 to TRBJ1-1; no reliable D call. V lost 0 bases, J lost 5 bases, and 11 bases lay in between. The germline CDR1 and CDR2 sequences are SGHRS and YFSETQ. The CDR3 consists of 14 residues. Here the CDR3 DNA reads TGCGCCAGCAGCTTGGAATCGCGACTAACTGAAGCTTTCTTT. Encoded protein: CASSLESRLTEAFF.

This chain joins TRBV7-8 and TRBJ2-7; tentative D call: TRBD2 (6 bases). The CDR3 contains 14 residues. V lost 5 bases and J lost 4, with 15 bases in between. Germline V gene sequence: CDR1 SGHVS, CDR2 FQNEAQ. The chain's CDR3 is CASSPRRAGYEQYF. As DNA, the CDR3 is TGTGCCAGCAGCCCCCGGAGGGCAGGGTACGAGCAGTACTTC.

The chain links TRBV6-5 to TRBJ1-1; 10 bases match TRBD1. The CDR3 contains 16 residues. Trimming cost V 4 bases and J 4 bases; bases outside gene matches: 9. Germline values: CDR1 MNHEY, CDR2 SVGAGI. CDR3 region: CASSSDRTGGSTEAFF. CDR3 nucleotide sequence: TGTGCCAGCAGTTCCGATCGGACAGGGGGGAGCACTGAAGCTTTCTTT.

The genes are TRBV9 and TRBJ1-4; TRBD1 agrees at 7 bases. CDR3 length: 16 residues. Trimming removed 4 bases from V and 8 bases from J; junction bases left unmatched: 14. Germline lookup yields CDR1 SGDLS and CDR2 YYNGEE. CDR3 in DNA: TGTGCCAGCAGCCCATCCACCGGGACAGAGGGCGAAAAACTGTTTTTT. Its protein product is CASSPSTGTEGEKLFF.

The chain is built from TRBV28 and TRBJ2-7; D might be TRBD1 (5 bases). The CDR3 extends over 13 amino acids. Germline V gene data show CDR1 as MDHEN and CDR2 as SYDVKM. Trimming took off 4 bases at V and 2 bases at J, with 9 bases between the two ends. CDR3 region: CASSSTATYEQYF. In DNA form, the CDR3 reads TGTGCCAGCAGTTCGACAGCTACCTACGAGCAGTACTTC.

The genes are TRBV5-1 and TRBJ1-4, with D unresolved. The CDR3 length is 17 residues. V lost 0 bases and J lost 0, with 12 bases in between. Germline V gene sequence: CDR1 SGHRS, CDR2 YFSETQ. CDR3 nucleotide sequence: TGCGCCAGCAGCTTGGAGAGGTCGCTTGCAACTAATGAAAAACTGTTTTTT. Translation gives CASSLERSLATNEKLFF.

V gene TRBV12-2 combines with J gene TRBJ1-2; the table assigns TRBD1, which was not confirmed against the DNA. TRBV12-2 constitutes a pseudogene. The length of the CDR3 is 14 residues. The CDR3 DNA sequence: TGTGCAAGTCGCAACGCAAAGGGGTCCTATGGCTACACCTTC. Amino acid sequence: CASRNAKGSYGYTF.

This clone appeared a few times. This rearrangement joins TRBV7-2 to TRBJ2-5; D is possibly TRBD1 (6 bases). CDR1 and CDR2 (germline): SGHTA, FQGNSA. CDR3 length: 15 amino acids. Trimming removed 2 bases from V and 2 bases from J, with 12 bases in between. The CDR3 reads CASSLRHREQETQYF. The CDR3 DNA sequence: TGTGCCAGCAGCTTACGCCACAGGGAGCAAGAGACCCAGTACTTC.

The chain carries TRBV29-1 and TRBJ1-2; 7 nucleotides align to TRBD1. With 3 bases clipped from V and 7 bases from J, the junction kept 8 bases outside the gene matches. The length of the CDR3 is 13 residues. Germline values: CDR1 SQVTM, CDR2 ANQGSEA. The CDR3 protein is CSVELQGGLGYTF. DNA for the CDR3: TGCAGCGTTGAGCTCCAGGGGGGTCTTGGCTACACCTTC. Filled out from reference TRBV29-1 and TRBJ1-2, the complete variable domain reads SAVISQKPSRDICQRGTSLTIQCQVDSQVTMMFWYRQQPGQSLTLIATANQGSEATYESGFVIDKFPISRPNLTFSTLTVSNMSPEDSSIYLCSVELQGGLGYTFGSGTRLTVV.

This chain uses TRBV29-1 with TRBJ2-7; TRBD1 might be the D (5 bases). Per germline, CDR1 SQVTM and CDR2 ANQGSEA. The V gene lost 2 bases and the J gene lost 3 bases, with 14 bases spanning the gap. The CDR3 covers 14 residues. CDR3 residues: CSVELKAGRYEQYF. The CDR3 region has the DNA TGCAGCGTTGAACTTAAAGCAGGGCGCTACGAGCAGTACTTC.

The chain couples TRBV2 to TRBJ1-1; 7 bases match TRBD1. V shed 7 bases, J shed 8 bases, and the junction held 10 bases outside the gene matches. The germline CDR1 and CDR2 sequences are SNHLY and FYNNEI. This CDR3 comprises 13 residues. CDR3 sequence reads: CASTAGGGREAFF. CDR3 DNA sequence: TGTGCCAGCACGGCAGGGGGTGGGAGAGAAGCTTTCTTT.

The gene calls are TRBV7-2 and TRBJ1-5, with D tentatively TRBD1 (6 bases). The CDR3 is 15 amino acids. Germline CDR1 SGHTA, CDR2 FQGNSA. Trimming pared 1 base from V and 1 base from J, leaving 8 bases between. This CDR3 is CASSLGQGSNQPQHF. The CDR3 DNA is TGTGCCAGCAGCTTAGGCCAGGGGAGCAATCAGCCCCAGCATTTT.

The CDR3 bases are TGTGCCAGCACCGTTTCTCAGGGGTATGCTTTCTTT. This sequence encodes CASTVSQGYAFF. This chain joins TRBV7-2 and TRBJ1-1; perhaps TRBD1 as D (6 bases). The CDR3 is made up of 12 amino acids. Germline V lookup: CDR1 SGHTA, CDR2 FQGNSA. Trimming cost V 7 bases and J 11 bases, with 17 bases left between them.

A single count supports this clone. The chain couples TRBV10-2 to TRBJ2-7; possible D gene TRBD2, 7 bases. This CDR3 has 15 residues. The ends were cut back, 7 bases at V and 6 bases at J, with 22 bases in the middle. CDR1 and CDR2 from the germline V gene are WSHSY and SAAADI. The CDR3: CASISSGAGGSEQYF. Here the CDR3 DNA reads TGCGCCAGCATCTCGAGCGGGGCCGGGGGCAGCGAGCAGTACTTC.